Included here is one T cell receptor beta chain sequence, with context. What it binds is not known. Only in-frame clones appear in the TCRdb table, and some are missing; sequencing was by immunoSEQ multiplex PCR. This sample has just under 1,500 clones; less than 85% occur once, and the top ten carry nearly 25%. V was cut by 6 bases and J by 11 bases, with 23 bases left in between. CDR1 SNHLY and CDR2 FYNNEI come from the germline V gene. The CDR3 totals 15 residues. This sample was included in a study of PD-1 blockade in classical Hodgkin lymphoma. Study-wide results and caveats: Complete responders possessed baseline diversity comparable to newly diagnosed patients. Patients starting nivolumab under 1 year after ASCT were excluded.

Every patient had relapsed following autologous stem cell transplantation, and cohorts differed in brentuximab vedotin exposure. Applied to thawed PBMCs, magnetic negative selection was the method used to isolate CD8+ T cells. Best responses fell into complete response, partial response or progressive disease. The TCR was taken from a human donor with classical Hodgkin lymphoma. V and J are TRBV2 and TRBJ1-5; D is possibly TRBD1 (6 bases). This specimen consisted of CD8+ T cells from blood, obtained at baseline. This CDR3 reads CASREIGQSGVAQHF. In nucleotides, the CDR3 is TGTGCCAGCAGGGAGATCGGACAGTCGGGGGTAGCCCAGCATTTT.